The clone carrying this T cell receptor beta chain was counted ten times or more. Both 60 Vbeta primers and 13 Jbeta primers went into the PCR. Here immunoSEQ multiplex PCR was the method, and the copy in TCRdb shows in-frame clones only, minus some. The table records approximately 150,000 clones, roughly two thirds of them present only once. These data come from a study of cytomegalovirus exposure and HLA in healthy donors. V lost 3 bases and J 2 bases, leaving 10 bases between the germline ends. The length of the CDR3 is 14 residues. Germline CDR1 SNHLY, CDR2 FYNNEI. The V call is TRBV2, the J call TRBJ1-2, with D perhaps matching TRBD1 (5 bases). Sequencing input: PBMCs. The TCR was taken from a woman in her thirties or forties in good health and CMV-seropositive. As DNA, the CDR3 is TGTGCCAGCAGTGAGGGCAGGACAAACTATGGCTACACCTTC. It encodes CASSEGRTNYGYTF.